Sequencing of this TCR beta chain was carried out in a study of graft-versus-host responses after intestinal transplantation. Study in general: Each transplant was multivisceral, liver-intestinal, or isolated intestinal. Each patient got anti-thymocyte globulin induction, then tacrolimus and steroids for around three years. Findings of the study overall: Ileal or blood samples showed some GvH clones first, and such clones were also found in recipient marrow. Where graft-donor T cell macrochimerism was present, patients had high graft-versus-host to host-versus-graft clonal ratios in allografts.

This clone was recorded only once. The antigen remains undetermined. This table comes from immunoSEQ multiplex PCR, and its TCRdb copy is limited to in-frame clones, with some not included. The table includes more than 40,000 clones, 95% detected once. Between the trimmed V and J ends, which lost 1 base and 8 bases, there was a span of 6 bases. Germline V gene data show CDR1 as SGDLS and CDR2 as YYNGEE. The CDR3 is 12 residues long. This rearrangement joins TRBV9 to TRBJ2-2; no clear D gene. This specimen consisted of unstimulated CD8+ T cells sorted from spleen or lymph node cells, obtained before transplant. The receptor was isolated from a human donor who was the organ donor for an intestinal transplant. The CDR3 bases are TGTGCCAGCAGCGTACTTGGGGGGGAGCTGTTTTTT. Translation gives CASSVLGGELFF.